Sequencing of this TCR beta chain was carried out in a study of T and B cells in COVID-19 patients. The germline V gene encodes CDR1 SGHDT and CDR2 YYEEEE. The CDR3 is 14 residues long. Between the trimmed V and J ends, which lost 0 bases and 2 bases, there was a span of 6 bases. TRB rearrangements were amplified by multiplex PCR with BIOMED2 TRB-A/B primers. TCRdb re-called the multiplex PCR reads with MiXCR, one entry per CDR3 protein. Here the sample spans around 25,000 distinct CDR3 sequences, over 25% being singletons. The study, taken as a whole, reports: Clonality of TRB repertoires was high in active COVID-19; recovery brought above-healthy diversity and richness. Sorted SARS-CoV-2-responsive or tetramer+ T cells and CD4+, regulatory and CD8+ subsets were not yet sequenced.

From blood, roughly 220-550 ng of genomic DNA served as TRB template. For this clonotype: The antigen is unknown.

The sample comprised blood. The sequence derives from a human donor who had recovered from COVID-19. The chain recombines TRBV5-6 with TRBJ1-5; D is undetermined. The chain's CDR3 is CASSLGGGNQPQHF. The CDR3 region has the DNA TGTGCCAGCAGCTTGGGGGGTGGCAATCAGCCCCAGCATTTT.